Sequencing of this T cell receptor beta chain was carried out in a study of PD-1 blockade in classical Hodgkin lymphoma. Study outcomes and limitations: When set against healthy donors, newly diagnosed patients were reported to show lower baseline TCR diversity.

The germline V gene encodes CDR1 SGHDN and CDR2 FVKESK. The length of the CDR3 is 16 residues. V dropped 0 bases and J dropped 1 base, with 11 bases sitting between them. Relapse was seen in all patients after autologous stem cell transplantation, and brentuximab vedotin exposure was variable. A note on this clone: Its antigen is not identified.

TCRdb keeps only in-frame clones here, not all; method: immunoSEQ multiplex PCR. The table records some 22,000 clones, about four fifths of them present only once. This rearrangement joins TRBV14 to TRBJ2-3; TRBD1 might be the D (5 bases). The receptor comes from a human donor with classical Hodgkin lymphoma. The material was peripheral blood mononuclear cells (PBMCs), obtained before the second cycle of nivolumab. CDR3 region: CASSQERGPRTDTQYF. CDR3 sequence (DNA): TGTGCCAGCAGCCAAGAAAGGGGCCCGCGCACAGATACGCAGTATTTT.